Listed here are 21 T cell receptor beta chains from one sample, sequenced in a study of OX40 agonist ivuxolimab in advanced cancers. This table comes from immunoSEQ multiplex PCR, and its TCRdb copy is limited to in-frame clones, with some not included. The sample records about 80,000 clones, about 92% being singletons. The sequenced sample was CD4+ or CD8+ T cells sorted from blood, obtained in a trial of the OX40 agonist ivuxolimab. The receptors originated from an adult with an advanced solid tumor such as melanoma, head and neck, liver or kidney cancer.

As to this clone: Different DNA sequences within this sample yield the same CDR3. The CDR3, as DNA: TGTGCCAGCTCACCAACAGGGAACACTGAAGCTTTCTTT. Translated: CASSPTGNTEAFF. This chain connects TRBV18 to TRBJ1-1; possibly TRBD1 for D (5 bases). Deletions cut 2 bases from V and 1 base from J, with 5 bases between. The germline V gene has CDR1 KGHSH and CDR2 LQKENI. This CDR3 region has 13 residues.

A few counts support this clone. V and J are TRBV6-5 and TRBJ1-1; D is ambiguous. Germline V lookup: CDR1 MNHEY, CDR2 SVGAGI. CDR3 length: 12 residues. V gave up 6 bases and J gave up 4 bases, with 9 bases separating them. As DNA, the CDR3 is TGTGCCAGCAGGAGTGGGAGCACTGAAGCTTTCTTT. Its protein is CASRSGSTEAFF.

This clone has more than one count but fewer than ten. This chain joins TRBV10-2 and TRBJ1-1; the D is unclear. The V end was cut by 5 bases, the J end by 1 base, with 8 bases between. The CDR3 extends over 13 amino acids. Germline V gene lookup returns CDR1 WSHSY and CDR2 SAAADI. The chain's CDR3 is CASSIQPNTEAFF. CDR3 coding DNA: TGCGCCAGCAGTATACAGCCGAACACTGAAGCTTTCTTT.

The V and J genes are TRBV19 and TRBJ1-1, with 7 bases matching TRBD1. Losses at the gene ends were 5 bases for V and 11 bases for J; bases not matched to a gene: 11. Germline V gives CDR1 LNHDA, CDR2 SQIVND (reference sequence). The CDR3 is 13 amino acids. CDR3 protein: CASSVGTEAMAFF. The CDR3 DNA follows: TGTGCCAGTAGTGTCGGGACAGAGGCAATGGCTTTCTTT.

The genes are TRBV11-1 and TRBJ2-3; TRBD2 is a possible D gene (7 bases). Germline V gene sequence: CDR1 SGHAT, CDR2 FQDESV (reference sequence). Trimming stripped 1 base from V and 2 bases from J, with 19 bases between. CDR3 size: 18 residues. DNA of the CDR3: TGTGCCAGCAGCTTAGAGGTAGAAGGGGGGGGCTTCACAGATACGCAGTATTTT. It encodes CASSLEVEGGGFTDTQYF.

The sample holds one count of this clone. The V gene is TRBV2, the J gene TRBJ2-1; 7 bases are a match to TRBD1. The CDR3 is 13 residues long. Germline V CDR1 and CDR2: SNHLY, FYNNEI. The ends lost 7 bases at V and 7 bases at J; junction bases unmatched: 7. The CDR3 region has the DNA TGTGCCAGCAAATCGACAGGGCTAAATGAGCAGTTCTTC. Translation: CASKSTGLNEQFF.

The rearrangement joins TRBV7-3 to TRBJ2-1, with D maybe TRBD2 (5 bases). The CDR3 loop spans 15 amino acids. Germline V gene lookup returns CDR1 SGHTA and CDR2 FQGTGA. V lost 2 bases, J lost 6 bases, and 14 bases lay in between. The CDR3 is CASSLLASTVNEQFF. CDR3 nucleotide sequence: TGTGCCAGCAGCTTACTAGCATCTACTGTCAATGAGCAGTTCTTC.

This chain uses TRBV5-1 with TRBJ2-7, with D tentatively TRBD1 (6 bases). The V end lost 2 bases, the J end lost 6 bases, and 9 bases lay between the germline ends. CDR3 length equals 12 residues. Germline V gene data show CDR1 as SGHRS and CDR2 as YFSETQ. The CDR3 reads CASSFRGREQYF. As DNA, the CDR3 is TGCGCCAGCAGCTTCAGGGGACGCGAGCAGTACTTC. Together with reference TRBV5-1 and TRBJ2-7, the CDR3 gives the full variable domain: KAGVTQTPRYLIKTRGQQVTLSCSPISGHRSVSWYQQTPGQGLQFLFEYFSETQRNKGNFPGRFSGRQFSNSRSEMNVSTLELGDSALYLCASSFRGREQYFGPGTRLTVT.

The chain couples TRBV6-1 to TRBJ1-1; 8 nucleotides match TRBD1. The CDR3 is made up of 13 amino acids. Looked up from germline, CDR1 is MNHNS and CDR2 is SASEGT. Unmatched junction bases numbered 3, after V lost 4 bases and J lost 5 bases. Here the CDR3 reads CASSVTGGTEAFF. For the CDR3, the DNA is TGTGCCAGCAGTGTAACAGGGGGAACTGAAGCTTTCTTT.

V usage is TRBV10-2 and J usage is TRBJ1-1; possibly TRBD1 for D (6 bases). V lost 8 bases, J lost 3 bases, and 19 bases lay in between. This CDR3 is built from 15 residues. In germline, CDR1 is WSHSY, CDR2 SAAADI. As DNA, the CDR3 is TGCGCCAGCCAATCGGGGGTACAGGGATACACTGAAGCTTTCTTT. The encoded protein is CASQSGVQGYTEAFF.

The CDR3 DNA sequence: TGCGCCAGCAGCTTTAGGCAGAGCTACAATGAGCAGTTCTTC. It is translated as CASSFRQSYNEQFF. The chain joins TRBV5-1 to TRBJ2-1; D gene unclear. CDR1 is SGHRS and CDR2 is YFSETQ in the germline V gene. The V end lost 2 bases, the J end lost 3 bases, and 9 bases lay between the germline ends. The CDR3 contains 14 residues. The full variable domain, with the rest looked up from reference TRBV5-1 and TRBJ2-1, is KAGVTQTPRYLIKTRGQQVTLSCSPISGHRSVSWYQQTPGQGLQFLFEYFSETQRNKGNFPGRFSGRQFSNSRSEMNVSTLELGDSALYLCASSFRQSYNEQFFGPGTRLTVL.

The chain is built from TRBV28 and TRBJ2-5, with D unclear. V dropped 6 bases and J dropped 6 bases, with 11 bases sitting between them. CDR3 length: 12 amino acids. CDR1 MDHEN and CDR2 SYDVKM come from the germline V gene. The CDR3 sequence is CASRTGPQTQYF. CDR3 nucleotides: TGTGCCAGCAGAACCGGGCCTCAGACCCAGTACTTC.

J is TRBJ2-5 and V is TRBV5-4, with 7 bases matching TRBD2. Unmatched junction bases numbered 8, after V lost 2 bases and J lost 4 bases. The CDR3 covers 15 residues. CDR1 SGHNT and CDR2 YYREEE come from the germline V gene (reference sequence). The DNA of the CDR3 is TGTGCCAGCAGCTTCGGACTAGGGTTGGTAGAGACCCAGTACTTC. Translation: CASSFGLGLVETQYF.

This clone was picked up one time. V is TRBV30 and J is TRBJ1-6; the D gene is possibly TRBD1 (5 bases). Germline V lookup: CDR1 GTSNPN, CDR2 SVGIG (reference sequence). The CDR3 runs 15 residues. V was trimmed by 0 bases and J by 6 bases, leaving 12 bases between them. The chain's CDR3 is CAWSVRTGSNSPLHF. CDR3 nucleotides: TGTGCCTGGAGTGTACGAACAGGAAGTAATTCACCCCTCCACTTT.

The CDR3 is CASSLMGVSTDTQYF. CDR3 coding DNA: TGTGCCAGCAGCTTGATGGGGGTGAGCACAGATACGCAGTATTTT. The V and J genes are TRBV5-4 and TRBJ2-3; TRBD1 or TRBD2 may be the D gene (5 bases each). This CDR3 spans 15 amino acids. Per germline, CDR1 SGHNT and CDR2 YYREEE (reference sequence). V gave up 1 base and J gave up 0 bases, with 9 bases separating them.

The gene calls are TRBV5-1 and TRBJ2-3; weak D call: TRBD1 (7 bases). CDR3 length: 15 amino acids. Germline assignment: CDR1 SGHRS and CDR2 YFSETQ. Between the trimmed V and J ends, which lost 2 bases and 5 bases, there was a span of 15 bases. Here the CDR3 reads CASSFSEGARDTQYF. Written as DNA, the CDR3 is TGCGCCAGCAGCTTTTCGGAGGGGGCTAGAGATACGCAGTATTTT.

This chain uses TRBV18 with TRBJ2-7, with TRBD1 matching 8 bases. Per germline, CDR1 KGHSH and CDR2 LQKENI. This CDR3 has 13 amino acids. The trim removed 3 bases at V and 6 bases at J, leaving 4 bases unmatched. The CDR3 here is CASSPGQGREQYF. In DNA form, the CDR3 reads TGTGCCAGCTCACCTGGACAGGGACGCGAGCAGTACTTC.

This chain joins TRBV5-4 and TRBJ2-5; 11 nucleotides align to TRBD2. Germline-derived CDR1 and CDR2 are SGHNT and YYREEE (reference sequence). V lost 4 bases to trimming and J lost 1 base; unmatched junction nucleotides: 3. The CDR3 covers 15 residues. The CDR3 nucleotides are TGTGCCAGCAGCCCGGGACTAGCGGTCCAAGAGACCCAGTACTTC. This sequence encodes CASSPGLAVQETQYF.

This clone occurred once. The chain links TRBV6-5 to TRBJ2-1; TRBD1 matches 7 bases. The CDR3 contains 16 residues. Germline CDR1 is MNHEY and CDR2 is SVGAGI. The trim removed 4 bases at V and 4 bases at J, leaving 10 bases unmatched. The DNA of the CDR3 is TGTGCCAGCAGTTCAAGAACAGGGGTGGGATACAATGAGCAGTTCTTC. This gives the protein CASSSRTGVGYNEQFF.

This clone was seen a single time. J is TRBJ2-5 and V is TRBV11-2; D is unclear. The DNA matches TRBJ2-7 better at its end, which makes the J call doubtful. CDR1 and CDR2 (germline): SGHAT, FQNNGV. The CDR3 spans 13 residues. CDR3 nucleotide sequence: TGTGCCAGCAGCACAAGCGCCAACTACGAGCAGTACTTC. Protein product: CASSTSANYEQYF.

This clone was counted a single time. The V call is TRBV7-9, the J call TRBJ2-1; 9 bases are a match to TRBD2. The CDR3 runs 16 residues. With 1 base clipped from V and 8 bases from J, the junction kept 9 bases outside the gene matches. Germline loops: CDR1 SEHNR, CDR2 FQNEAQ (reference sequence). CDR3 sequence (DNA): TGTGCCAGCAGCTTAGTCGTGCGGGGGGGCTTGGATGAGCAGTTCTTC. This gives the protein CASSLVVRGGLDEQFF.